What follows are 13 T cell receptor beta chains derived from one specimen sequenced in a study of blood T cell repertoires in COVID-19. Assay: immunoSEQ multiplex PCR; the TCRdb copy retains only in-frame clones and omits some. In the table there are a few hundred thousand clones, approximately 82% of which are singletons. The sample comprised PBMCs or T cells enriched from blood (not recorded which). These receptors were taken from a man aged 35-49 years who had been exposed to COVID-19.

CDR3 DNA: TGTGCCAGCAGCCGGGGGGGACGGGGTGAAGCTTTCTTT. It codes for CASSRGGRGEAFF. The chain uses TRBV11-3 and TRBJ1-1; D perhaps matches TRBD1 (5 bases). Trimming removed 5 bases from V and 7 bases from J, with 14 bases in between. Germline-derived CDR1 and CDR2 are SGHNT and YENEEA. The CDR3 covers 13 residues.

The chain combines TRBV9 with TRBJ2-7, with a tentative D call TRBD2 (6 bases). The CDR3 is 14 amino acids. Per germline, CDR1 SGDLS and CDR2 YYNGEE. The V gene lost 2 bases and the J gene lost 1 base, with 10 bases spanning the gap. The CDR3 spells CASSVASDSYEQYF. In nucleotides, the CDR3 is TGTGCCAGCAGCGTGGCTAGCGATTCCTACGAGCAGTACTTC.

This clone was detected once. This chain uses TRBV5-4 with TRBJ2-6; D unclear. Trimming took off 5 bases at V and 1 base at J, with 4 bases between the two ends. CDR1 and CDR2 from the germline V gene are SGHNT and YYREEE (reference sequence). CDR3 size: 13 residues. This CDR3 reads CASSQSGANVLTF. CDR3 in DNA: TGTGCCAGCAGTCAATCTGGGGCCAACGTCCTGACTTTC.

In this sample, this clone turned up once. The CDR3 DNA is TGCGCCAGCAGCTTATGGGACTCGGAGAACACCATATATTTT. It is translated as CASSLWDSENTIYF. The rearrangement links TRBV5-1 to TRBJ1-3, with D possibly matching TRBD1 (5 bases). The CDR3 extends over 14 amino acids. The V and J ends lost 2 bases and 7 bases respectively, with 13 bases between them. Germline CDR1 and CDR2: SGHRS and YFSETQ.

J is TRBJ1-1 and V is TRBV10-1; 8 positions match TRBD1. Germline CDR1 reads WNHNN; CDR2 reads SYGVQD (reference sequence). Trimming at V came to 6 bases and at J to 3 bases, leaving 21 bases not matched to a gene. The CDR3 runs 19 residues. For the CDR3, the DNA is TGCGCCAGCAGCCGCACGAGGACAGGGCCGGGTGGTTGGGACACTGAAGCTTTCTTT. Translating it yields CASSRTRTGPGGWDTEAFF.

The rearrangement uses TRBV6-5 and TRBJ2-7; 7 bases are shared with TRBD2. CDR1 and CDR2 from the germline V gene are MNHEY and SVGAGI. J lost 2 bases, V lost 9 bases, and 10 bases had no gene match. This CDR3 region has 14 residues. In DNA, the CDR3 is TGTGCCAGTGAAATGGGGGGGTCCCCCTACGAGCAGTACTTC. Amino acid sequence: CASEMGGSPYEQYF.

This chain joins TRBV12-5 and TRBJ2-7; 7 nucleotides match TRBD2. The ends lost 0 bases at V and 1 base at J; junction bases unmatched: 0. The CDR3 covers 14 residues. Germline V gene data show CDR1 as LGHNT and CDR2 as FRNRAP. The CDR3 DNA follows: TGTGCTAGTGGTTTGGTGGGGGGGTCCTACGAGCAGTACTTC. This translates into CASGLVGGSYEQYF.

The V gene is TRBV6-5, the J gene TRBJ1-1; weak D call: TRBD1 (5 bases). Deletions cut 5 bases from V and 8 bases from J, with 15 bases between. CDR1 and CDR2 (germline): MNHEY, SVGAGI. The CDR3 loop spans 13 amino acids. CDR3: CASSLPGWIEAFF. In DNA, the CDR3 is TGTGCCAGCAGTCTTCCAGGGTGGATAGAAGCTTTCTTT.

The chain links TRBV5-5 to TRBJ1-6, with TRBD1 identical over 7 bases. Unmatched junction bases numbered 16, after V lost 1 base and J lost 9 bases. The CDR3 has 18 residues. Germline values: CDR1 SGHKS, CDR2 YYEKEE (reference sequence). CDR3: CASSLWGADRVSGSPLHF. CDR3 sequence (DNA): TGTGCCAGCAGCTTGTGGGGGGCCGACAGGGTATCGGGTTCACCCCTCCACTTT.

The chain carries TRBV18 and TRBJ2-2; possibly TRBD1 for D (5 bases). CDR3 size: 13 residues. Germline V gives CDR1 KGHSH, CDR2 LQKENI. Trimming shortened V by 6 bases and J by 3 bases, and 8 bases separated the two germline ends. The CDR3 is CASSQGDTGELFF. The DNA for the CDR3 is TGTGCCAGCTCCCAAGGGGACACCGGGGAGCTGTTTTTT.

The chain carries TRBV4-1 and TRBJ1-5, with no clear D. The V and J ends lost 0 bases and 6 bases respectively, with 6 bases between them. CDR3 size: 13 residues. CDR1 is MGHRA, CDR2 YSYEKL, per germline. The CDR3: CASSQDSGQPQHF. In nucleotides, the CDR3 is TGCGCCAGCAGCCAAGATAGTGGTCAGCCCCAGCATTTT.

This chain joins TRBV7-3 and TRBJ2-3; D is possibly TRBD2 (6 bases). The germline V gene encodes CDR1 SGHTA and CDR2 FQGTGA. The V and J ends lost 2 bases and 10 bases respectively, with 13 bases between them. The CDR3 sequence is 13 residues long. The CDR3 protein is CASSLPREYSQYF. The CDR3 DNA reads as TGTGCCAGCAGCTTACCCCGGGAGTATTCGCAGTATTTT. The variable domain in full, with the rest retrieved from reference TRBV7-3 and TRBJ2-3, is GAGVSQTPSNKVTEKGKYVELRCDPISGHTALYWYRQSLGQGPEFLIYFQGTGAADDSGLPNDRFFAVRPEGSVSTLKIQRTERGDSAVYLCASSLPREYSQYFGPGTRLTVL.

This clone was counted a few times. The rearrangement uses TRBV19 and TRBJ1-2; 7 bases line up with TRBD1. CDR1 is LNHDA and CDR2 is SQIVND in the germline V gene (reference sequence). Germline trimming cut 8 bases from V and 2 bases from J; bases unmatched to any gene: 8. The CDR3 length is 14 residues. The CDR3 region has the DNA TGTGCCAGTCGTTTCCAGGGGGTAAACTATGGCTACACCTTC. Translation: CASRFQGVNYGYTF.